Here is one TCR beta chain with its context. TCRdb's table, derived via immunoSEQ multiplex PCR, lists solely in-frame clones and lacks some. Of over 55,000 clones in the sample, around 78% are singletons; the top ten hold roughly 7%. This specimen comes from a study of radiation and T cells in renal cell carcinoma. The V end lost 5 bases, the J end lost 3 bases, and 14 bases lay between the germline ends. Germline CDR1 and CDR2: SGHNT and YENEEA. The length of the CDR3 is 15 residues. Time point indicated: blood 2 weeks post-SBRT. The treatment here: 15 Gy SBRT to primary tumor, nephrectomy 4 weeks later.

The sequences come from blood, collected from a patient whose treatment included radiotherapy and nephrectomy. The chain joins TRBV11-3 to TRBJ2-1, with D perhaps matching TRBD2 (6 bases). This TCR derives from a man aged 60 to 75 with renal cell carcinoma. The CDR3 is CASSPRLRDYNEQFF. In DNA, the CDR3 is TGTGCCAGCAGCCCCCGTCTGCGGGACTACAATGAGCAGTTCTTC.